The rows below give T cell receptor beta chains drawn from one sample of a study of T cells in localized non-small cell lung cancer. Some clones are missing from TCRdb's copy, which holds only in-frame ones; the method was immunoSEQ multiplex PCR. The repertoire has 35,000 to 50,000 clones, around 87% of them found once; the top ten carry 5.5% to 6.5%. This specimen was peripheral blood, taken before any cancer treatment. The source is a man aged 40 to 70 with stage I lung adenocarcinoma. CDR3s include the opening cysteine and the closing phenylalanine or tryptophan. A D gene is named only where the DNA matches it firmly. Rows give clone size only sometimes, using once, few, many, or a class for an expanded clone.

V: TRBV18
size: NA
J: TRBJ1-3
D: NA
DNA: TGTGCCAGCTCACCACAGAGGACGGCCATCTCTGGAAACACCATATATTTT
CDR3: CASSPQRTAISGNTIYF

V: TRBV30
size: NA
J: TRBJ2-4
D: TRBD1
DNA: TGTGCCTGGACCAGGACAGGGGCCAAAAACATTCAGTACTTC
CDR3: CAWTRTGAKNIQYF

V: TRBV6-1
size: NA
J: TRBJ1-1
D: NA
DNA: TGTGCCACCCCTGACAGTTTGGACACTGAAGCTTTCTTT
CDR3: CATPDSLDTEAFF

V: TRBV7-3
size: NA
J: TRBJ2-2
D: NA
DNA: TGTGCCAGCAGCTTAGCCCTCGGGGAGCTGTTTTTT
CDR3: CASSLALGELFF

V: TRBV7-6
size: NA
J: TRBJ2-5
D: NA
DNA: TGTGCCAGCAGCGAGTCGCCAGCTCAAGAGACCCAGTACTTC
CDR3: CASSESPAQETQYF

V: TRBV7-9
size: NA
J: TRBJ2-7
D: NA
DNA: TGTGCCAGCAACCCCAGCGGGCTCAACGAGCAGTACTTC
CDR3: CASNPSGLNEQYF

V: TRBV28
size: NA
J: TRBJ2-6
D: TRBD1
DNA: TGTGCCAGCAGTTTATGGGGACAGGGACGATCTGGGGCCAACGTCCTGACTTTC
CDR3: CASSLWGQGRSGANVLTF

V: TRBV29-1
size: NA
J: TRBJ2-4
D: NA
DNA: TGCAGCGTTGACTCAGGGAAAAACATTCAGTACTTC
CDR3: CSVDSGKNIQYF

V: TRBV19
size: NA
J: TRBJ2-1
D: NA
DNA: TGTGCCAGTAGTGTCCGGGCCCAGAGCCTCAATGAGCAGTTCTTC
CDR3: CASSVRAQSLNEQFF

V: TRBV9
size: NA
J: TRBJ1-2
D: TRBD1
DNA: TGTGCCAGCAGCGTAGAGGACAGGGGGAGGGTTGGTGGCTACACCTTC
CDR3: CASSVEDRGRVGGYTF

V: TRBV5-1
size: NA
J: TRBJ2-1
D: NA
DNA: TGCGCCAGCAGCGGAGGGCGGGGCAGCTCCTACAATGAGCAGTTCTTC
CDR3: CASSGGRGSSYNEQFF

V: TRBV19
size: NA
J: TRBJ2-2
D: TRBD2
DNA: TGTGCCAGTAAGTGGCAAGCGGGAGGTAGTATCGCCGGGGAGCTGTTTTTT
CDR3: CASKWQAGGSIAGELFF

V: TRBV6-4
size: NA
J: TRBJ2-2
D: NA
DNA: TGTGCCAGCAGTGCTGAAGGAGGGTCTGTCCCCGGGGAGCTGTTTTTT
CDR3: CASSAEGGSVPGELFF

V: TRBV27
size: NA
J: TRBJ2-3
D: NA
DNA: TGTGCCAGCAGTTTATTCCTCACAGATACGCAGTATTTT
CDR3: CASSLFLTDTQYF

V: TRBV5-1
size: NA
J: TRBJ2-1
D: NA
DNA: TGCGCCAGCAGCTTAGAGTCGAGCTCCTACAATGAGCAGTTCTTC
CDR3: CASSLESSSYNEQFF

V: TRBV29-1
size: NA
J: TRBJ2-5
D: NA
DNA: TGCAGCACTACCAGGGGGGGACAGACCCAGTACTTC
CDR3: CSTTRGGQTQYF

V: TRBV11-1
size: NA
J: TRBJ2-1
D: TRBD2
DNA: TGTGCCAGCAGCTTAGTCCCAGCGGGAGGGGCCGGGAATGAGCAGTTCTTC
CDR3: CASSLVPAGGAGNEQFF

V: TRBV4-3
size: NA
J: TRBJ1-2
D: TRBD1
DNA: TGCGCCAGCAGCCACTGGGACAGGCCTGGCTACACCTTC
CDR3: CASSHWDRPGYTF

V: TRBV6-5
size: NA
J: TRBJ2-1
D: TRBD2
DNA: TGTGCCAGAATGCTAGGGAGTCTAGCGGGAGATGAGCAGTTCTTC
CDR3: CARMLGSLAGDEQFF

V: TRBV15
size: once
J: TRBJ2-3
D: NA
DNA: TGTGCCACCAGCGGAAAAGTTGCGGTTATCACAGATACGCAGTATTTT
CDR3: CATSGKVAVITDTQYF

V: TRBV28
size: NA
J: TRBJ2-7
D: TRBD2
DNA: TGTGCCAGCAGCCTGACTAGCGGGAGCCTCGAGCAGTACTTC
CDR3: CASSLTSGSLEQYF

V: TRBV5-1
size: NA
J: TRBJ1-4
D: TRBD1
DNA: TGCGCCAGCAGCTACGCGACAGGGACTAATGAAAAACTGTTTTTT
CDR3: CASSYATGTNEKLFF

V: TRBV5-1
size: NA
J: TRBJ2-5
D: NA
DNA: TGCGCCAGCAGCTTAAGAGGGGAGACCCAGTACTTC
CDR3: CASSLRGETQYF

V: TRBV7-3
size: NA
J: TRBJ2-2
D: NA
DNA: TGTGCCAGCAGCTTAAGTCTCACCGGGGAGCTGTTTTTT
CDR3: CASSLSLTGELFF

V: TRBV7-2
size: NA
J: TRBJ1-1
D: NA
DNA: TGTGCCAGCAGCCTCGACACTGAAGCTTTCTTT
CDR3: CASSLDTEAFF

V: TRBV7-6
size: NA
J: TRBJ2-7
D: TRBD2
DNA: TGTGCCAGCAGCTTAGGATGGGGAGGGAGTACCTACGAGCAGTACTTC
CDR3: CASSLGWGGSTYEQYF

V: TRBV5-4
size: NA
J: TRBJ2-4
D: NA
DNA: TGTGCCAGCAGCTTGGAGGGAATTGGCAAAAACATTCAGTACTTC
CDR3: CASSLEGIGKNIQYF

V: TRBV7-3
size: NA
J: TRBJ2-5
D: TRBD1
DNA: TGTGCCAGCAGCCGAGTTGCCGGGACAGGGTGGGCCGAGACCCAGTACTTC
CDR3: CASSRVAGTGWAETQYF

V: TRBV15
size: NA
J: TRBJ1-2
D: NA
DNA: TGTGCCACCAGCAACCCCGGCAGGGACGGTTATGGCTACACCTTC
CDR3: CATSNPGRDGYGYTF

V: TRBV9
size: NA
J: TRBJ2-3
D: NA
DNA: TGTGCCAGCAGCGTAGCTCTCGACAGGCCAACCACAGATACGCAGTATTTT
CDR3: CASSVALDRPTTDTQYF

V: TRBV6-5
size: NA
J: TRBJ2-1
D: NA
DNA: TGTGCCAGCAGCACGGGGCCCAGCTCCTACAATGAGCAGTTCTTC
CDR3: CASSTGPSSYNEQFF

V: TRBV28
size: once
J: TRBJ2-7
D: NA
DNA: TGTGCCAGCAGTAGTTCTAGCTACGAGCAGTACTTC
CDR3: CASSSSSYEQYF

V: TRBV7-2
size: NA
J: TRBJ1-3
D: NA
DNA: TGTGCCAGCAGCAGCAGACCTGGAAACACCATATATTTT
CDR3: CASSSRPGNTIYF

V: TRBV10-3
size: NA
J: TRBJ2-5
D: TRBD1
DNA: TGTGCCATCAGCAACAGGGGTGAGACCCAGTACTTC
CDR3: CAISNRGETQYF

V: TRBV5-6
size: NA
J: TRBJ2-7
D: TRBD2
DNA: TGTGCCAGCAGTACGTGGACTAGCGGGTTCGCGCAGTACTTC
CDR3: CASSTWTSGFAQYF

V: TRBV5-1
size: NA
J: TRBJ1-1
D: NA
DNA: TGCGCCAGCAGCTTGGATGGCACAGGCACTGAAGCTTTCTTT
CDR3: CASSLDGTGTEAFF

V: TRBV7-2
size: NA
J: TRBJ2-1
D: NA
DNA: TGTGCCAGCAGCTTAACCTCCTACAATGAGCAGTTCTTC
CDR3: CASSLTSYNEQFF

V: TRBV6-4
size: NA
J: TRBJ2-1
D: TRBD1
DNA: TGTGCCAGCAGTGCCCGACCGGGACAGAAATACAATGAGCAGTTCTTC
CDR3: CASSARPGQKYNEQFF

V: TRBV5-1
size: NA
J: TRBJ2-1
D: NA
DNA: TGCGCCAGCAGCCAGGGGGGCAATGAGCAGTTCTTC
CDR3: CASSQGGNEQFF

V: TRBV19
size: NA
J: TRBJ2-3
D: TRBD2
DNA: TGTGCCAGTAGTCCATCCTTTGGACTAGCGGGAGAGGGTACGCAGTATTTT
CDR3: CASSPSFGLAGEGTQYF

V: TRBV5-6
size: NA
J: TRBJ1-1
D: NA
DNA: TGTGCCAGCAGCGTAACAGGGTTTGGGTACACTGAAGCTTTCTTT
CDR3: CASSVTGFGYTEAFF

V: TRBV5-1
size: NA
J: TRBJ1-2
D: TRBD1
DNA: TGCGCCAGCAGCTTGGCCGGGACAGGGGGCCCAACTAACTATGGCTACACCTTC
CDR3: CASSLAGTGGPTNYGYTF

V: TRBV7-2
size: NA
J: TRBJ2-3
D: NA
DNA: TGTGCCAGCAGCTTTCCGACTAGTACTAGCACAGATACGCAGTATTTT
CDR3: CASSFPTSTSTDTQYF

V: TRBV29-1
size: NA
J: TRBJ2-5
D: NA
DNA: TGCAGCGTTGATCGAGCAGCAGAGACCCAGTACTTC
CDR3: CSVDRAAETQYF

V: TRBV30
size: NA
J: TRBJ2-2
D: NA
DNA: TGTGCCTGGAGTGGGGACGGTTGGGGGGAGCTGTTTTTT
CDR3: CAWSGDGWGELFF

V: TRBV19
size: NA
J: TRBJ1-5
D: NA
DNA: TGTGCCAGTAGTATAGGGGCTGGCAATCAGCCCCAGCATTTT
CDR3: CASSIGAGNQPQHF

V: TRBV6-5
size: NA
J: TRBJ2-7
D: TRBD1
DNA: TGTGCCAGCAGTTACCTGACAGGGTGGGGGTCCTACGAGCAGTACTTC
CDR3: CASSYLTGWGSYEQYF

V: TRBV5-3
size: once
J: TRBJ1-1
D: TRBD1
DNA: TGTGCCAGCAGAGGGCAGGGGGCGGGGGACACTGAAGCTTTCTTT
CDR3: CASRGQGAGDTEAFF

V: TRBV7-9
size: few
J: TRBJ1-5
D: TRBD1
DNA: TGTGCCAGCAGCTTGGGGACAGGGAGTAATCAGCCCCAGCATTTT
CDR3: CASSLGTGSNQPQHF

V: TRBV27
size: NA
J: TRBJ2-5
D: NA
DNA: TGTGCCAGCAGTCACCGGGACATTGGGACCCAGTACTTC
CDR3: CASSHRDIGTQYF